This T cell receptor beta chain emerged from a study of T cells in Graves' hyperthyroidism and ophthalmopathy. This clonotype was seen many times. Using RNA transcripts as the source, TCR beta CDR3 regions were amplified. A set of HTBI primers served as the primers for a first-round RT-PCR of the TCR CDR3. TCRdb itself ran the multiplex PCR reads through MiXCR, one entry per CDR3 protein. The sample has 480,000 or so distinct CDR3 sequences, 46% seen once; the top ten hold roughly 45%. J gave up 11 bases and V 1 base, and 11 bases lay outside the gene matches. Germline CDR1 is SGHTA and CDR2 is FQGNSA. The CDR3 sequence is 15 residues long.

The chain links TRBV7-2 to TRBJ1-1; TRBD1 agrees at 9 bases. The TCR originated in an adult woman with Graves' disease, either hyperthyroidism or ophthalmopathy (not recorded which). The sequenced material came from peripheral blood or thyroid tissue (not recorded which). CDR3 sequence reads: CASSLGELGTGLAFF. The CDR3 DNA sequence: TGTGCCAGCAGCTTAGGCGAATTGGGGACAGGGTTGGCTTTCTTT.